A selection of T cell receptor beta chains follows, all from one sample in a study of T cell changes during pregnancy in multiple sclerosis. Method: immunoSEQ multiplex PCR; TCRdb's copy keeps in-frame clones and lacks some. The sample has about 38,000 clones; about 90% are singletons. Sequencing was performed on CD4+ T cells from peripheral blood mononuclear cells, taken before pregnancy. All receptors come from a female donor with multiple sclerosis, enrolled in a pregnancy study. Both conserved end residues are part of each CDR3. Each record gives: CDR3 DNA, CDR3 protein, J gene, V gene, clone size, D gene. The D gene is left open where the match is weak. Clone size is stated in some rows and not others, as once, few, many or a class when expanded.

CDR3nt: TGTGCCTCCGACAGGGGTGACTCTGGAAACACCATATATTTT
CDR3aa: CASDRGDSGNTIYF
j_gene: TRBJ1-3
v_gene: TRBV30
abundance: once
d_gene: TRBD1

CDR3nt: TGCAGCGTTGAAACTCAGGGGGGAAGTGGCTACACCTTC
CDR3aa: CSVETQGGSGYTF
j_gene: TRBJ1-2
v_gene: TRBV29-1
abundance: NA
d_gene: TRBD1

CDR3nt: TGTGCCAGCAGTGACCCAGATGGCCAGCCCCAGCATTTT
CDR3aa: CASSDPDGQPQHF
j_gene: TRBJ1-5
v_gene: TRBV6-1
abundance: NA
d_gene: NA

CDR3nt: TGTGCCAGTAGAGACGGGGGGGCAGGGAACAATGAGCAGTTCTTC
CDR3aa: CASRDGGAGNNEQFF
j_gene: TRBJ2-1
v_gene: TRBV19
abundance: NA
d_gene: TRBD2

CDR3nt: TGTGCCAGCAGCCCCCCCCCGGAGACCCAGTACTTC
CDR3aa: CASSPPPETQYF
j_gene: TRBJ2-5
v_gene: TRBV7-9
abundance: NA
d_gene: NA

CDR3nt: TGTGCCAGCAGCTTAACAATCCGCCATGGCTACACCTTC
CDR3aa: CASSLTIRHGYTF
j_gene: TRBJ1-2
v_gene: TRBV6-5
abundance: NA
d_gene: NA

CDR3nt: TGTGCCAGCTCACCTGGGGGGACAGGGGTCTACGAGCAGTACTTC
CDR3aa: CASSPGGTGVYEQYF
j_gene: TRBJ2-7
v_gene: TRBV18
abundance: NA
d_gene: TRBD1

CDR3nt: TGTGCCAGCAGTTTAATGACAGGGGTGGACGAGCAGTACTTC
CDR3aa: CASSLMTGVDEQYF
j_gene: TRBJ2-7
v_gene: TRBV7-8
abundance: NA
d_gene: TRBD1

CDR3nt: TGTGCCAGCGTTAGTCCCTTACTGAATGAGCAGTTCTTC
CDR3aa: CASVSPLLNEQFF
j_gene: TRBJ2-1
v_gene: TRBV6-1
abundance: NA
d_gene: NA

CDR3nt: TGTGCCAGCAGGGACAGGACCGCCACAGATACGCAGTATTTT
CDR3aa: CASRDRTATDTQYF
j_gene: TRBJ2-3
v_gene: TRBV6-1
abundance: NA
d_gene: TRBD1

CDR3nt: TGTGCCAGCAGTGCCCAAAGTCAGGCAGGCAGCTCCTATAATTCACCCCTCCACTTT
CDR3aa: CASSAQSQAGSSYNSPLHF
j_gene: TRBJ1-6
v_gene: TRBV6-1
abundance: NA
d_gene: NA

CDR3nt: TGTGCCTGGAGTAGAGGTCGCATGTCCCATGAGCAGTTCTTC
CDR3aa: CAWSRGRMSHEQFF
j_gene: TRBJ2-1
v_gene: TRBV30
abundance: NA
d_gene: NA

CDR3nt: TGTGCCAGCACCTTCGGAGAGACCCAGTACTTC
CDR3aa: CASTFGETQYF
j_gene: TRBJ2-5
v_gene: TRBV27
abundance: NA
d_gene: NA

CDR3nt: TGCGCCAGCAGCTCCCTTCGGGGGAACTCTGGAAACACCATATATTTT
CDR3aa: CASSSLRGNSGNTIYF
j_gene: TRBJ1-3
v_gene: TRBV5-1
abundance: NA
d_gene: NA

CDR3nt: TGCAGCGTTGCCCCGGGACAGGGGACTGGAAACACCATATATTTT
CDR3aa: CSVAPGQGTGNTIYF
j_gene: TRBJ1-3
v_gene: TRBV29-1
abundance: NA
d_gene: TRBD1

CDR3nt: TGTGCCAGTAGTATACGACAGGGATACACTGAAGCTTTCTTT
CDR3aa: CASSIRQGYTEAFF
j_gene: TRBJ1-1
v_gene: TRBV19
abundance: NA
d_gene: TRBD1

CDR3nt: TGTGCCAGTAGTTACGCAGGCGCTGCGGGGGACGGTGGCTACACCTTC
CDR3aa: CASSYAGAAGDGGYTF
j_gene: TRBJ1-2
v_gene: TRBV19
abundance: NA
d_gene: NA

CDR3nt: TGTGCCAGCAATCGACAGGGGGACCAGCCCCAGCATTTT
CDR3aa: CASNRQGDQPQHF
j_gene: TRBJ1-5
v_gene: TRBV6-1
abundance: NA
d_gene: TRBD1

CDR3nt: TGTGCCAGCAGCTTGGCCATGGGCAGCGGGTACACTGAAGCTTTCTTT
CDR3aa: CASSLAMGSGYTEAFF
j_gene: TRBJ1-1
v_gene: TRBV5-8
abundance: NA
d_gene: NA

CDR3nt: TGTGCCAGTAGCTTCGGCGGGGCGCGAGACAATCAGCCCCAGCATTTT
CDR3aa: CASSFGGARDNQPQHF
j_gene: TRBJ1-5
v_gene: TRBV19
abundance: NA
d_gene: NA

CDR3nt: TGTGCCTGGGTTCGAGAGGGAGGTTCACCCCTCCACTTT
CDR3aa: CAWVREGGSPLHF
j_gene: TRBJ1-6
v_gene: TRBV30
abundance: NA
d_gene: NA

CDR3nt: TGCGCCAGCAGCTCACAGGGAAACTACGAGCAGTACTTC
CDR3aa: CASSSQGNYEQYF
j_gene: TRBJ2-7
v_gene: TRBV5-1
abundance: NA
d_gene: NA

CDR3nt: TGTGCCAGCAGGGGAAGGACAGGGCCTAATGAAAAACTGTTTTTT
CDR3aa: CASRGRTGPNEKLFF
j_gene: TRBJ1-4
v_gene: TRBV28
abundance: NA
d_gene: TRBD1

CDR3nt: TGTGCCAGTAGTGATTTGGAGCCTGGCTACACCTTC
CDR3aa: CASSDLEPGYTF
j_gene: TRBJ1-2
v_gene: TRBV19
abundance: NA
d_gene: NA

CDR3nt: TGCGCCAGCAGCACGCTACTAGCGGGCACAGATACGCAGTATTTT
CDR3aa: CASSTLLAGTDTQYF
j_gene: TRBJ2-3
v_gene: TRBV5-1
abundance: NA
d_gene: TRBD2

CDR3nt: TGTGCCAGCGGAGTGGGAGGACAGGGCCTAGGGGACTATGGCTACACCTTC
CDR3aa: CASGVGGQGLGDYGYTF
j_gene: TRBJ1-2
v_gene: TRBV2
abundance: NA
d_gene: TRBD1

CDR3nt: TGCAGTGCTCAGGGGAACACTGAAGCTTTCTTT
CDR3aa: CSAQGNTEAFF
j_gene: TRBJ1-1
v_gene: TRBV20-1
abundance: NA
d_gene: NA

CDR3nt: TGTGCCAGCAGCCCCGAACAGGGGGCGGATGGCTACACCTTC
CDR3aa: CASSPEQGADGYTF
j_gene: TRBJ1-2
v_gene: TRBV2
abundance: NA
d_gene: TRBD1

CDR3nt: TGCAGCGGGGGGGAAGGGGACTACGAGCAGTACTTC
CDR3aa: CSGGEGDYEQYF
j_gene: TRBJ2-7
v_gene: TRBV29-1
abundance: few
d_gene: NA

CDR3nt: TGCGCCAGCAGCCAAGAGGGAGGGTACTACGAGCAGTACTTC
CDR3aa: CASSQEGGYYEQYF
j_gene: TRBJ2-7
v_gene: TRBV4-1
abundance: once
d_gene: TRBD2

CDR3nt: TGTGCCAGCATCTTGGGGACAGGGGGCGGCGAGCAGTACTTC
CDR3aa: CASILGTGGGEQYF
j_gene: TRBJ2-7
v_gene: TRBV5-5
abundance: NA
d_gene: TRBD1

CDR3nt: TGCGCCAGCAGCCAAGATCTGGCCTTCGGGGAGCTGTTTTTT
CDR3aa: CASSQDLAFGELFF
j_gene: TRBJ2-2
v_gene: TRBV4-1
abundance: NA
d_gene: NA

CDR3nt: TGTGCCAGCAGCTTAGTGGCAGAATTCGATTCACCCCTCCACTTT
CDR3aa: CASSLVAEFDSPLHF
j_gene: TRBJ1-6
v_gene: TRBV7-6
abundance: few
d_gene: NA

CDR3nt: TGCGCCAGCAGTATGGCAGGGGGTAGGTCCTACGAGCAGTACTTC
CDR3aa: CASSMAGGRSYEQYF
j_gene: TRBJ2-7
v_gene: TRBV5-1
abundance: NA
d_gene: TRBD1

CDR3nt: TGTGCCAGTAGTCTCAGAGGGGGAAATAATTCACCCCTCCACTTT
CDR3aa: CASSLRGGNNSPLHF
j_gene: TRBJ1-6
v_gene: TRBV19
abundance: few
d_gene: NA

CDR3nt: TGTGCCTGGAGTGTTTATTTCGGAAGGGGGCAAACTAATAATTCACCCCTCCACTTT
CDR3aa: CAWSVYFGRGQTNNSPLHF
j_gene: TRBJ1-6
v_gene: TRBV30
abundance: NA
d_gene: TRBD1

CDR3nt: TGTGCCAGCAGGTCGACAGCAATGAACACTGAAGCTTTCTTT
CDR3aa: CASRSTAMNTEAFF
j_gene: TRBJ1-1
v_gene: TRBV6-5
abundance: once
d_gene: NA

CDR3nt: TGTGCCAGCAGTGGTCTCCGAGGCTCCTACAATGAGCAGTTCTTC
CDR3aa: CASSGLRGSYNEQFF
j_gene: TRBJ2-1
v_gene: TRBV6-1
abundance: NA
d_gene: NA

CDR3nt: TGCAGCGTAGGACAGGGAAGAGAGACCCAGTACTTC
CDR3aa: CSVGQGRETQYF
j_gene: TRBJ2-5
v_gene: TRBV29-1
abundance: once
d_gene: TRBD1

CDR3nt: TGCGCCAGCAGCTTCGGGGGTGTGATAGATACGCAGTATTTT
CDR3aa: CASSFGGVIDTQYF
j_gene: TRBJ2-3
v_gene: TRBV5-1
abundance: NA
d_gene: NA